This T cell receptor (beta chain) was found in a study of cytomegalovirus exposure and HLA in healthy donors. The CDR3 sequence is 14 residues long. Germline values: CDR1 ENHRY, CDR2 SYGVKD. V shed 5 bases, J shed 2 bases, and the junction held 2 bases outside the gene matches. Profiled with immunoSEQ multiplex PCR; TCRdb holds only in-frame clones, not every one. The profile covers under 200,000 clones, with around nine tenths appearing a single time and roughly 4.2% taken by the ten largest. The source of this sequence is a man aged 18-30 years in good health and CMV-seropositive. The sample comprised PBMCs. The chain carries TRBV10-3 and TRBJ2-5; 10 nucleotides agree with TRBD2. CDR3 bases: TGTGCCATCAGTCTAGCGGGAGAACAAGAGACCCAGTACTTC. Translation: CAISLAGEQETQYF.